The 9 T cell receptor beta chains below come from one sample, sequenced in a study of spatial heterogeneity in lung cancer. TCRdb reanalysed the 5' RACE reads using MiXCR and keeps one entry per CDR3 protein. The table includes some 2,600 distinct CDR3 sequences, about 16% detected once. The time point was: sample taken at primary tumor resection. Their specific antigens are unknown. Study-level results: The study found that expanded intratumoral alpha and beta TCR counts tracked tumor mutation counts.

The sample here was lung tumor tissue, taken at surgery. Every receptor here comes from a female donor with early-stage non-small cell lung cancer.

This clonotype was seen at least ten times. The chain employs TRBV12-3 or TRBV12-4 and TRBJ2-2, with D unresolved. V lost 5 bases and J 3 bases, leaving 16 bases between the germline ends. There are 16 residues in the CDR3. CDR3 nucleotide sequence: TGTGCCAGCAGTCCAGTATCCAAGGGCCACACCGGGGAGCTGTTTTTT. Its protein is CASSPVSKGHTGELFF.

Only a few counts were recorded for this clonotype. This chain joins TRBV20-1 and TRBJ2-3; 11 bases are shared with TRBD2. After removal of 6 bases from V and 2 bases from J, the junction contained 10 bases not matched to a gene. The CDR3 loop spans 16 amino acids. Germline V gene sequence: CDR1 DFQATT, CDR2 SNEGSKA (reference sequence). The CDR3 loop reads CSAKPHSGGATDTQYF. DNA of the CDR3: TGCAGTGCAAAGCCCCATAGCGGGGGGGCCACAGATACGCAGTATTTT.

By sample share, this clonotype is large. V is TRBV5-5 and J is TRBJ2-3, with D tentatively TRBD1 (6 bases). V was trimmed by 7 bases and J by 10 bases, leaving 10 bases between them. Looked up from germline, CDR1 is SGHKS and CDR2 is YYEKEE (reference sequence). The CDR3 length is 10 residues. As DNA, the CDR3 is TGTGCCAGCTCCCAGGGGCCGCAGTATTTT. This encodes CASSQGPQYF. Filled out from reference TRBV5-5 and TRBJ2-3, the complete variable domain reads DAGVTQSPTHLIKTRGQQVTLRCSPISGHKSVSWYQQVLGQGPQFIFQYYEKEERGRGNFPDRFSARQFPNYSSELNVNALLLGDSALYLCASSQGPQYFGPGTRLTVL.

This clonotype was counted ten times or more. The chain combines TRBV6-1 with TRBJ2-3, with TRBD2 matching 10 bases. This CDR3 has 14 residues. V was pared by 4 bases and J by 4 bases, with 2 bases of the junction left unmatched. Per the germline V gene, CDR1 is MNHNS and CDR2 is SASEGT. CDR3 coding DNA: TGTGCCAGCAGTGGGCTAGCGGGGGCAGATACGCAGTATTTT. Translated, it gives CASSGLAGADTQYF.

This clonotype has more than one count but fewer than ten. The V and J genes are TRBV12-3 or TRBV12-4 and TRBJ2-2; 12 bases fit TRBD2. This CDR3 contains 15 residues. With 6 bases clipped from V and 9 bases from J, the junction kept 8 bases outside the gene matches. This CDR3 is CASRPSGGAPRELFF. CDR3 sequence (DNA): TGTGCCAGCAGACCTAGCGGGGGGGCCCCCCGGGAGCTGTTTTTT.

This clonotype has just a few counts. The V gene is TRBV12-3 or TRBV12-4, the J gene TRBJ1-6; D ambiguous. The CDR3 has 14 amino acids. V lost 3 bases, J lost 9 bases, and 12 bases lay in between. CDR3 nucleotide sequence: TGTGCCAGCAGTTTCTTGAGCGGCGCTTCACCCCTCCACTTT. It translates to CASSFLSGASPLHF.

This clonotype was counted many times. The V gene is TRBV12-3 or TRBV12-4, the J gene TRBJ2-3, with D perhaps given as TRBD1 or TRBD2 (5 bases each). The V and J ends lost 10 bases and 6 bases respectively, with 20 bases between them. This CDR3 contains 14 residues. The CDR3 region is CAIDKGLAVDTQYF. In DNA, the CDR3 is TGTGCCATCGACAAGGGGCTAGCCGTGGATACGCAGTATTTT.

In this sample, this clonotype is medium-sized. This chain links TRBV6-1 with TRBJ1-5; no definite D call. The CDR3 is made up of 15 amino acids. Trimming left V 2 bases short and J 9 bases short, with 17 bases between. The V gene's germline CDR1 is MNHNS and CDR2 SASEGT. CDR3 DNA: TGTGCCAGCAGTGAAAACACCGTCGTTAAGGGGCCCCAGCATTTT. Encoded protein: CASSENTVVKGPQHF.

By proportion, this clonotype is medium-sized (0.01 to 0.1%). The rearrangement joins TRBV7-9 to TRBJ2-3; 12 positions agree with TRBD2. CDR1 is SEHNR and CDR2 is FQNEAQ in the germline V gene (reference sequence). CDR3 length: 16 amino acids. Trimming cost V 2 bases and J 7 bases; bases outside gene matches: 7. The CDR3, as DNA: TGTGCCAGCAGCTTATTGACTAGCGGGGGTAAGAATACGCAGTATTTT. Its translation: CASSLLTSGGKNTQYF. Using reference TRBV7-9 and TRBJ2-3 for the parts outside the CDR3, the full variable domain is DTGVSQNPRHKITKRGQNVTFRCDPISEHNRLYWYRQTLGQGPEFLTYFQNEAQLEKSRLLSDRFSAERPKGSFSTLEIQRTEQGDSAMYLCASSLLTSGGKNTQYFGPGTRLTVL.